This T cell receptor beta chain was recovered during a study of CD8+CD57+ T cells in acquired aplastic anemia. The germline CDR1 and CDR2 sequences are DFQATT and SNEGSKA (reference sequence). This CDR3 contains 14 residues. The TCR beta profiling, which covered VDJ combination and CDR3 sequence, was carried out using genomic DNA as the template. One entry per CDR3 protein results from TCRdb running MiXCR on the reads. This sample yields 30,000 to 40,000 distinct CDR3 sequences, of which around 82% are seen a single time; approximately 22% belongs to the top ten. In regard to this clonotype: A junction boundary mismatches the germline segment, possibly from a read error.

Sequenced material: sorted CD4+, CD8+, or CD8+CD57+ T cells (not recorded which) from PBMCs. The genes are TRBV20-1 and TRBJ2-7, with D perhaps matching TRBD1 (5 bases). The sequence came from a human donor in good health, serving as a control. The CDR3 sequence: CSAALLDTSSEQYF. For the CDR3, the DNA is TGCAGTGCTGCTCTGCTGGACACCTCCTCCGAGCAGTACTTC.